Sequencing of this TCR beta chain was carried out in a study of shared clonotypes between healthy human individuals. Whole-study findings and limits: In a handful of donors, around 5.5% of naive CD4 clonotypes appeared in common. Clonotypes shared by all four sorted-subset donors had higher generation probabilities than non-shared clonotypes. The represented genetic and exposure-history diversity was limited by the small number of donors.

The CDR3 is made up of 14 amino acids. Trimming shortened V by 5 bases and J by 0 bases, and 9 bases separated the two germline ends. CDR1 and CDR2 (germline): SGHTA, FQGTGA. Libraries were prepared by immunoSEQ multiplex PCR; TCRdb keeps only in-frame clonotypes and omits some of them. The sample includes hundreds of thousands of clones, around 79% of them seen just once. This clone was detected many times. Its antigen remains unknown. The sequencing input was memory CD4+ T cells sorted from blood. Subset specified: CD45RA-negative fraction. The rearrangement joins TRBV7-3 to TRBJ2-3, with D uncertain. The sequence came from a man aged 30 to 45 in good health. This CDR3 is CASSPSRSTDTQYF. DNA of the CDR3: TGTGCCAGCAGCCCGAGTAGGAGCACAGATACGCAGTATTTT.